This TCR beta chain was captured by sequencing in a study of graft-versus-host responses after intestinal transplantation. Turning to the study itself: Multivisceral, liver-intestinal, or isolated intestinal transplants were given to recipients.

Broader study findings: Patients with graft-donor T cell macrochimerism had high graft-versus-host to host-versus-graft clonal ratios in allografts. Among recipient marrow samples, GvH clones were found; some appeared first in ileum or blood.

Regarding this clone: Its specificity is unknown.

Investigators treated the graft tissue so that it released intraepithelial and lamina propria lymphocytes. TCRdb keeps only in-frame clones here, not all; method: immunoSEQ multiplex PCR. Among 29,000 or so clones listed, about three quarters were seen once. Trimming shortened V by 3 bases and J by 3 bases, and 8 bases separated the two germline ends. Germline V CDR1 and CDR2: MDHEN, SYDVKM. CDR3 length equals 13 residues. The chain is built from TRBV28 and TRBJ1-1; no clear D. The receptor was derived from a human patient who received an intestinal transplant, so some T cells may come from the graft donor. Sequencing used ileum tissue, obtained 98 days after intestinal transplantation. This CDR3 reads CASSFREYTEAFF. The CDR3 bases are TGTGCCAGCAGTTTTAGGGAGTACACTGAAGCTTTCTTT.